This note documents a single T cell receptor (beta chain) sequence. This clonotype was counted only a few times. It lacks a known antigen. No much larger clone is present one base from it, and per-base qualities are unavailable. The data belong to a study of blood T cells in healthy people across ages (dated by TCRdb to between 2015 and 2017). For context, the study as a whole: In model experiments, template switching captured roughly one uniquely barcoded TCR beta cDNA molecule for every two T cells. To track age-related changes in TCR beta repertoire diversity, the study relied on deep sequencing normalized with unique cDNA molecular identifiers. Donors were grouped into four age groups: young (average roughly 15 years), middle-aged (39), aged (around 56) and long-lived (just over 80). Two additional independent replicas of 1 million unique cDNA reads from the same blood draw were analyzed for two donors (one aged 18 to 30 and one aged 80 or older). To avoid experimental bias, donors of different ages were spread randomly across the sequencing lanes.

Including cysteine and phenylalanine, the CDR3 has 17 amino acids. CDR3 DNA is the only sequence kept; it has 51 bases, read in frame from the first base. V loses 0 bases, J loses 1 base, and the germline ends lie 11 bases apart. Via the germline V gene, CDR1 is SGHRS and CDR2 YFSETQ. The protocol used for the library was 5' RACE. Sequencing was performed on an Illumina HiSeq 2500. A second roughly 6 to 12 cycle PCR used a sample-barcoded 5' primer and a J-beta primer mix. A template-switch 5' adaptor carrying 12 random nucleotides introduced a unique molecular identifier onto each TCR beta cDNA molecule. Each sample yielded at least 2.5 million CDR3-containing paired-end reads. The Mint cDNA synthesis kit, primed by a TRBC-specific oligonucleotide, was used to synthesize first-strand cDNA from all RNA. Following uracil-DNA glycosylase treatment, a first 18-cycle PCR with universal primers M1SS and BC2_uni_R was performed on all cDNA. Per the authors' processing: For normalization, 1 million high-quality reads, each with a distinct molecular identifier, were randomly selected from each sample. Instead of being binned into consensus sequences, reads that shared molecular identifiers were thrown out. MiTCR, run with a Q25 quality threshold and the strictest error-elimination algorithm, handled CDR3 identification, clonotype clustering and error correction. A nonparametric unseen species model with Euler transformation was used to estimate lower-bound total TCR beta diversity. Clones were called with MiXCR by TCRdb after fastp trimmed the public reads at Q25, and only in-frame beta chains were retained. All rows with the same CDR3 protein become a single entry with the most common DNA and genes. TCRdb, not the original authors, processed these V and J calls. The sample has about 730,000 distinct CDR3 sequences on record, 40% to 45% of them singletons. In total, the top ten clones hold 20% to 25% of the sample.

Systemically healthy Caucasian individuals from Russia, 39 in total and aged about 6 to 100 years, were included as donors. Around 10 milliliters of peripheral blood were collected from each donor into EDTA-treated Vacutainer tubes. Ficoll-Paque density-gradient centrifugation was used to isolate PBMCs, with at least 7 million per sample. Trizol reagent was used to extract total RNA from PBMCs, with at least 5 micrograms per sample. Naive CD45RAhigh/CD27high T cell percentages were measured by flow cytometry on a PBMC aliquot from every donor. What the work shows at the level of the full study, not this receptor alone: Total diversity estimates from one million sequenced T cells were considered lower bounds and underestimates. Observed TCR beta diversity correlated strongly with the percentage of naive T cells measured by flow cytometry. Because donor CMV infection status was unknown, age-related changes in expanded clonotypes were potentially confounded. Conclusive comparison of naive and antigen-experienced compartments was prevented by the profiling of bulk unsorted PBMCs. Observed TCR beta diversity per million T cells fell roughly linearly with age, and a significant reduction was already apparent by age roughly 41. Compared with the aged group, the long-lived group had more naive CD4+ T cells, fewer expanded clones and increased TCR diversity, a pattern suggesting age selection.

This receptor was taken from a woman aged 55-69 years in good health. Sequenced: blood. In this chain, TRBV5-1 is recombined with TRBJ2-6; the D gene is perhaps TRBD1, from 6 matching bases. The CDR3: CASSLGTENSGANVLTF. The base sequence is TGCGCCAGCAGCTTGGGGACAGAGAATTCTGGGGCCAACGTCCTGACTTTC.